The following is a TCR beta chain sequence with its context. Residents of about two dozen US areas, aged 18 to 89 years, made up the participants. Participants reported their clinical history, and cohort assignment relied on those reports. Sequencing used immunoSEQ multiplex PCR; TCRdb keeps in-frame clones, though not all of them. This table has over 300,000 clones, 88% appearing once. The data belong to a study of blood T cell repertoires in COVID-19. Germline V CDR1 and CDR2: SEHNR, FQNEAQ (reference sequence). The CDR3 totals 14 residues. Trimming removed 3 bases at V and 5 bases at J, with 14 bases between.

This receptor was taken from a woman aged 25-40 years with acute COVID-19. The chain carries TRBV7-9 and TRBJ2-7, with D perhaps TRBD2 (7 bases). Sequencing input: PBMCs or T cells enriched from blood (not recorded which). This CDR3 is CASSFVRGGDEQYF. Written as DNA, the CDR3 is TGTGCCAGCAGCTTTGTCAGGGGAGGGGACGAGCAGTACTTC. Full variable domain (remainder filled in from reference TRBV7-9 and TRBJ2-7): DTGVSQNPRHKITKRGQNVTFRCDPISEHNRLYWYRQTLGQGPEFLTYFQNEAQLEKSRLLSDRFSAERPKGSFSTLEIQRTEQGDSAMYLCASSFVRGGDEQYFGPGTRLTVT.